A single sample is the source of the 32 T cell receptor beta chains below, sequenced in a study of blood T cells in healthy people across ages. It was with a sample-barcoded 5' primer and a J-beta primer mix that a second PCR of about 6 to 12 cycles was run. A single record per CDR3 protein comes from TCRdb applying MiXCR to the 5' RACE reads. The repertoire holds hundreds of thousands of distinct CDR3 sequences, with roughly two fifths as singletons. The sequenced sample consisted of blood. The receptors come from an older man in good health.

The chain employs TRBV9 and TRBJ2-7; 8 positions match TRBD1. Per the germline V gene, CDR1 is SGDLS and CDR2 is YYNGEE. The trim removed 4 bases at V and 6 bases at J, leaving 12 bases unmatched. The CDR3 totals 15 residues. This CDR3 reads CASSPRTGMSGEQYF. In nucleotides, the CDR3 is TGTGCCAGCAGCCCACGGACAGGGATGAGCGGCGAGCAGTACTTC.

Remarks on this clonotype: An end of the junction differs from the germline gene, which may be a read error. The chain recombines TRBV27 with TRBJ2-5; D gene ambiguous. The CDR3 is made up of 11 amino acids. In germline, CDR1 is MNHEY, CDR2 SMNVEV (reference sequence). The CDR3 reads CVSSTSKTQYF. CDR3 sequence (DNA): TGTGTCAGCAGTACAAGTAAGACCCAGTACTTC.

With respect to this clonotype: At one of its ends the junction is not consistent with the germline gene, which may arise from a read error. The chain couples TRBV12-3 or TRBV12-4 to TRBJ2-3; TRBD2 aligns across 7 bases. CDR3 length: 14 residues. CDR3 protein: CASKRRGRTDAQYF. CDR3 nucleotides: TGTGCCAGCAAGAGGCGGGGGAGAACAGATGCGCAGTATTTT.

V gene TRBV28 combines with J gene TRBJ2-5; 7 nucleotides line up with TRBD2. With the DNA end fitting TRBJ2-7 better, the J assignment may be wrong. The CDR3 is made up of 14 amino acids. Per germline, CDR1 MDHEN and CDR2 SYDVKM. The CDR3 coding sequence is TGTGCCAGCAGTTACGCTAGCGGAGCCTACGAGCAGTACTTC. Its protein product is CASSYASGAYEQYF.

This clonotype was found a few times. V is TRBV7-2 and J is TRBJ2-5, with 12 bases identical to TRBD1. CDR1 is SGHTA and CDR2 is FQGNSA in the germline V gene. The ends lost 7 bases at V and 4 bases at J; junction bases unmatched: 7. This CDR3 contains 15 residues. The CDR3 DNA follows: TGTGCCAGCACCTCCGGGACAGGGGGCCCAGAGACCCAGTACTTC. It translates to CASTSGTGGPETQYF.

V and J are TRBV6-1 and TRBJ2-7; perhaps TRBD2 as D (5 bases). CDR1 is MNHNS, CDR2 SASEGT, per germline. The CDR3 covers 13 residues. V dropped 5 bases and J dropped 2 bases, with 10 bases sitting between them. This chain's CDR3 is CASSPGKPYEQYF. The CDR3 coding sequence is TGTGCCAGCAGTCCGGGGAAACCCTACGAGCAGTACTTC.

The genes are TRBV3-1 and TRBJ2-1, with D perhaps assigned TRBD1 or TRBD2 (7 bases each). The CDR3 covers 16 residues. Looked up from germline, CDR1 is LGHDT and CDR2 is YNNKEL (reference sequence). The V end was cut by 2 bases, the J end by 7 bases, with 18 bases between. For the CDR3, the DNA is TGTGCCAGCAGCCAAAGGGGGGGACAGCGTCGTAATGAGCAGTTCTTC. Amino acid sequence: CASSQRGGQRRNEQFF.

Here the CDR3 reads CASSLEGQSYEQYF. The CDR3 nucleotides are TGCGCCAGCAGCTTGGAGGGACAATCCTACGAGCAGTACTTC. The genes are TRBV5-1 and TRBJ2-7; tentatively, D is TRBD1 (6 bases). The CDR3 contains 14 residues. Per the germline V gene, CDR1 is SGHRS and CDR2 is YFSETQ. The germline V and J ends were trimmed by 0 bases and 1 base, with 8 bases remaining between them. The full variable domain, with the rest looked up from reference TRBV5-1 and TRBJ2-7, is KAGVTQTPRYLIKTRGQQVTLSCSPISGHRSVSWYQQTPGQGLQFLFEYFSETQRNKGNFPGRFSGRQFSNSRSEMNVSTLELGDSALYLCASSLEGQSYEQYFGPGTRLTVT.

V gene TRBV18 combines with J gene TRBJ1-4; D unresolved. Deletions cut 4 bases from V and 8 bases from J, with 11 bases between. Looked up from germline, CDR1 is KGHSH and CDR2 is LQKENI. This CDR3 contains 13 residues. CDR3 protein: CASSRSREEKLFF. CDR3 nucleotide sequence: TGTGCCAGCTCACGGAGTCGGGAGGAAAAACTGTTTTTT.

This clonotype was seen more than once but under ten times. The chain is built from TRBV5-5 and TRBJ1-5, with D tentatively TRBD1 (6 bases). The germline V gene encodes CDR1 SGHKS and CDR2 YYEKEE (reference sequence). The V and J ends lost 0 bases and 6 bases respectively, with 13 bases between them. There are 15 residues in the CDR3. This chain's CDR3 is CASSLGQGTSQPQHF. CDR3 nucleotide sequence: TGTGCCAGCAGCTTGGGGCAGGGGACCAGTCAGCCCCAGCATTTT. Using reference TRBV5-5 and TRBJ1-5 for the parts outside the CDR3, the full variable domain is DAGVTQSPTHLIKTRGQQVTLRCSPISGHKSVSWYQQVLGQGPQFIFQYYEKEERGRGNFPDRFSARQFPNYSSELNVNALLLGDSALYLCASSLGQGTSQPQHFGDGTRLSIL.

The genes are TRBV20-1 and TRBJ1-2, with D unclear. The CDR3 runs 10 residues. Trimming removed 6 bases at V and 6 bases at J, with 8 bases between. Germline V lookup: CDR1 DFQATT, CDR2 SNEGSKA (reference sequence). The CDR3 loop is CSAQEDGYTF. The CDR3 DNA is TGCAGTGCACAAGAAGATGGCTACACCTTC.

This clonotype has just a few counts. The chain carries TRBV20-1 and TRBJ2-3; the match to TRBD2 covers 8 bases. CDR3 length: 15 amino acids. Germline V gives CDR1 DFQATT, CDR2 SNEGSKA (reference sequence). J lost 4 bases, V lost 5 bases, and 11 bases had no gene match. DNA of the CDR3: TGCAGTGCTCGGTTGGGTTGGCGGGGGGCAGATACGCAGTATTTT. Translating it yields CSARLGWRGADTQYF.

This clonotype occurred many times. The V and J genes are TRBV12-3 or TRBV12-4 and TRBJ2-5; 11 nucleotides line up with TRBD1. The CDR3 contains 15 residues. J lost 4 bases, V lost 1 base, and 2 bases had no gene match. The DNA of the CDR3 is TGTGCCAGCAGTTTAGGGACAGGGGGCGGAGAGACCCAGTACTTC. Translating it yields CASSLGTGGGETQYF.

This clonotype came up a few times. The chain uses TRBV7-2 and TRBJ2-7; D remains ambiguous. CDR1 is SGHTA, CDR2 FQGNSA, per germline. The CDR3 spans 14 residues. V was clipped by 2 bases and J by 3 bases, with 11 bases between them. The CDR3 loop reads CASSLSSSFYEQYF. DNA for the CDR3: TGTGCCAGCAGCTTATCTTCCAGTTTCTACGAGCAGTACTTC.

The chain combines TRBV7-2 with TRBJ2-5, with D possibly being TRBD2 (5 bases). Germline values: CDR1 SGHTA, CDR2 FQGNSA. The CDR3 runs to 14 residues. V was shortened by 2 bases and J by 5 bases, with 12 bases between the two germline ends. The CDR3: CASSLPWVAETQYF. CDR3 nucleotide sequence: TGTGCCAGCAGCTTACCTTGGGTAGCGGAGACCCAGTACTTC.

About this clonotype: One end of the junction is discordant with germline, which a read error may explain. This chain joins TRBV28 and TRBJ2-3; D is tentatively TRBD1 or TRBD2 (5 bases each). Germline V gives CDR1 MDHEN, CDR2 SYDVKM. This CDR3 has 17 residues. The CDR3 loop reads CASSLVSRGGSTDMQYF. CDR3 bases: TGTGCCAGCAGTTTAGTTTCCCGGGGCGGTAGCACAGATATGCAGTATTTT.

The chain links TRBV6-2 or TRBV6-3 to TRBJ2-2; 9 nucleotides match TRBD1. The V gene end was trimmed by 2 bases and the J gene end by 6 bases; junction bases not matched to a gene: 4. Germline CDR1 is MNHEY and CDR2 is SVGEGT. The CDR3 extends over 15 amino acids. The CDR3 sequence is CASSYQRQGAGELFF. The CDR3 DNA is TGTGCCAGCAGTTACCAACGACAGGGGGCCGGGGAGCTGTTTTTT.

In its sample, this clonotype was seen once. A much larger clone differs by one base, so this may be a read error. The V call is TRBV29-1, the J call TRBJ2-3; tentatively, D is TRBD1 (5 bases). CDR1 is SQVTM, CDR2 ANQGSEA, per germline. CDR3 length: 14 amino acids. Trimming removed 3 bases from V and 3 bases from J, with 13 bases in between. The CDR3 sequence: CSVEGPVGTDTQYF. CDR3 nucleotide sequence: TGCAGCGTTGAGGGGCCCGTGGGGACAGATACGCAGTATTTT.

A note on this clonotype: One end of the junction does not line up with germline, which may come from a read error. The chain recombines TRBV15 with TRBJ2-5, with no clear D. Per germline, CDR1 LNHNV and CDR2 YYDKDF (reference sequence). The CDR3 runs 14 residues. CDR3: CATNRDESRETQYF. The DNA of the CDR3 is TGTGCCACCAACAGAGATGAAAGTAGGGAGACCCAGTACTTC. Using reference TRBV15 and TRBJ2-5 for the parts outside the CDR3, the full variable domain is DAMVIQNPRYQVTQFGKPVTLSCSQTLNHNVMYWYQQKSSQAPKLLFHYYDKDFNNEADTPDNFQSRRPNTSFCFLDIRSPGLGDTAMYLCATNRDESRETQYFGPGTRLLVL.

V is TRBV7-9 and J is TRBJ2-1, with D possibly TRBD2 on 5 matching bases. The CDR3 is 16 amino acids. Germline-derived CDR1 and CDR2 are SEHNR and FQNEAQ (reference sequence). V was cut by 0 bases and J by 7 bases, with 16 bases left in between. The CDR3 loop reads CASSLATGGGRNEQFF. The CDR3 DNA reads TGTGCCAGCAGCTTAGCGACTGGAGGAGGTAGGAATGAGCAGTTCTTC.

V and J are TRBV5-1 and TRBJ2-1; 11 positions match TRBD2. V dropped 0 bases and J dropped 7; count of bases not matched to a gene: 3. Germline CDR1 SGHRS, CDR2 YFSETQ. The CDR3 spans 15 residues. This CDR3 is CASSLASGRLNEQFF. The CDR3 DNA reads TGCGCCAGCAGCTTGGCTAGCGGGAGGTTGAATGAGCAGTTCTTC.

There are a few counts of this clonotype. This chain joins TRBV3-1 and TRBJ2-1; 8 nucleotides match TRBD2. Germline V gene lookup returns CDR1 LGHDT and CDR2 YNNKEL (reference sequence). The CDR3 has 16 amino acids. Unmatched junction bases numbered 11, after V lost 4 bases and J lost 6 bases. CDR3 nucleotides: TGTGCCAGCAGCCCCCCCGGGACTAGGATCAGCAATGAGCAGTTCTTC. Amino acids: CASSPPGTRISNEQFF.

The chain has TRBV4-3 and TRBJ2-7; D gene uncertain. V was cut by 0 bases and J by 4 bases, with 7 bases left in between. This CDR3 is 13 amino acids long. Germline assignment: CDR1 LGHNA and CDR2 YSLEER. CDR3: CASSQELRYEQYF. The CDR3 DNA follows: TGCGCCAGCAGCCAAGAATTGCGATACGAGCAGTACTTC.

The rearrangement uses TRBV29-1 and TRBJ1-2; D is perhaps TRBD1 (5 bases). V was trimmed by 6 bases and J by 10 bases, leaving 15 bases between them. The CDR3 is 11 amino acids. Germline V gives CDR1 SQVTM, CDR2 ANQGSEA. In DNA, the CDR3 is TGCAGCGTGCCGCTGGGGGTAATCTACACCTTC. It specifies CSVPLGVIYTF.

The V gene is TRBV6-6, the J gene TRBJ1-5; 9 bases fit TRBD1. This CDR3 has 14 amino acids. Trimming at V came to 7 bases and at J to 4 bases, leaving 5 bases not matched to a gene. From germline, CDR1 is MNHNY and CDR2 SVGAGI (reference sequence). For the CDR3, the DNA is TGTGCCAGCAAATTGGACAGGGGAAATCAGCCCCAGCATTTT. Protein: CASKLDRGNQPQHF.

About this clonotype: Possible read error: a much larger clone is one base away. V is TRBV20-1 and J is TRBJ2-1, with 10 positions matching TRBD2. CDR1 and CDR2 from the germline V gene are DFQATT and SNEGSKA (reference sequence). The CDR3 spans 15 residues. The CDR3 loop is CSARHASGGNNERFF. The CDR3 DNA follows: TGCAGTGCTAGACATGCTAGCGGGGGAAACAATGAGCGGTTCTTC.

The CDR3: CASSPLAGSNQPQHF. In DNA, the CDR3 is TGTGCCAGCAGTCCCCTTGCGGGGTCAAATCAGCCCCAGCATTTT. The chain combines TRBV6-2 or TRBV6-3 with TRBJ1-5; D not certain. CDR1 and CDR2 from the germline V gene are MNHEY and SVGEGT. This CDR3 spans 15 amino acids. V was clipped by 5 bases and J by 4 bases, with 15 bases between them.

Points on this clonotype: Since a much larger clone is just one base distant, this may be a read error. The V gene is TRBV7-2, the J gene TRBJ2-3; D is unclear. Looked up from germline, CDR1 is SGHTA and CDR2 is FQGNSA. The CDR3 spans 16 residues. The CDR3 protein is CASNLGKQSTADTQYF. Here the CDR3 DNA reads TGTGCCAGCAACTTAGGAAAGCAAAGTACTGCGGATACGCAGTATTTT.

In its sample, this clonotype was seen a few times. The CDR3 loop is CRAPGQQETQYF. Written as DNA, the CDR3 is TGCAGAGCTCCGGGACAACAAGAGACCCAGTACTTC. This chain connects TRBV20-1 to TRBJ2-4, with a weak D call TRBD1 (6 bases). The DNA end is more similar to TRBJ2-5, so the J call may be wrong. CDR1 and CDR2 (germline): DFQATT, SNEGSKA (reference sequence). The CDR3 covers 12 residues.

The chain carries TRBV12-3 or TRBV12-4 and TRBJ1-6; D is unclear. V shed 4 bases and J shed 9 bases, with 19 bases lying between them. This CDR3 comprises 16 residues. The CDR3 here is CASSYQHPRGGSPLHF. CDR3 sequence (DNA): TGTGCCAGCAGTTACCAGCACCCCAGAGGTGGTTCACCCCTCCACTTT.

This clonotype was seen more than once but under ten times. This rearrangement joins TRBV11-3 to TRBJ1-6, with 12 bases aligning to TRBD1. Trimming removed 6 bases from V and 7 bases from J; junction bases left unmatched: 16. Germline CDR1 reads SGHNT; CDR2 reads YENEEA. This CDR3 has 19 residues. In DNA form, the CDR3 reads TGTGCCAGCAGGCCAATATTCGGGACAGGGGGCTCTGTAAATTCACCCCTCCACTTT. It yields the protein CASRPIFGTGGSVNSPLHF.

This chain uses TRBV30 with TRBJ2-3, with D maybe TRBD2 (7 bases). Trimming removed 6 bases at V and 8 bases at J, with 15 bases between. CDR1 is GTSNPN, CDR2 SVGIG, per germline (reference sequence). This CDR3 spans 12 amino acids. In DNA, the CDR3 is TGTGCCTGCCAAGGAGGGGGGGGTACGCAGTATTTT. As protein: CACQGGGGTQYF.